The subject of this entry is one T cell receptor (beta chain). This sample is drawn from a study of blood T cell repertoires in COVID-19. The CDR3 is made up of 15 amino acids. Germline assignment: CDR1 MNHEY and CDR2 SVGEGT. Trimming took 6 bases from V and 1 from J, leaving 14 bases between them. In the original workflow: The assay estimated nucleated cells by amplifying reference gene primers. Assay: immunoSEQ multiplex PCR; the TCRdb copy retains only in-frame clones and omits some. The V and J calls and clone size are taken from that table; D and trimming were inferred from the DNA. This table holds 100,000 or so clones, about 85% found once.

J is TRBJ2-3 and V is TRBV6-2 or TRBV6-3; D is uncertain. Sequencing was performed on peripheral blood. The origin of this receptor is a human donor in a cohort sampled during active COVID-19. The CDR3 spells CASSILGFGTDTQYF. The CDR3 region has the DNA TGTGCCAGCAGCATCCTAGGATTTGGCACAGATACGCAGTATTTT.